The clone carrying this TCR beta chain was detected only a few times. Its antigen is still unknown. The entry originates in a study of monozygotic twins with cystic fibrosis. Overall study findings and caveats: Co-twins had the most similar V usage for 13 of 16 pairs, J for 8.

Measured with immunoSEQ multiplex PCR; TCRdb has only the in-frame clones, and not every one. The sample yields 30,000 to 40,000 clones, approximately 65% seen once. V gave up 3 bases and J gave up 8 bases, with 7 bases separating them. Germline CDR1 and CDR2: SEHNR and FQNEAQ (reference sequence). The CDR3 runs to 12 residues. The specimen sequenced was blood. The sequence was obtained from a girl between 5 and 17 years old with cystic fibrosis. The rearrangement joins TRBV7-9 to TRBJ1-4; D remains unclear. Written as DNA, the CDR3 is TGTGCCAGCAGCTTCGTCCGGGAAAAACTGTTTTTT. Translation: CASSFVREKLFF.